The sequence of this TCR beta chain was determined in a study of immune cell composition in non-small cell lung cancer. Normal lung was sampled as far from the tumour as possible, at least 3 cm. This clone was counted between two and nine times. The CDR3 length is 15 residues. Trimming took 3 bases from V and 0 from J, leaving 12 bases between them. Germline CDR1 is MNHNY and CDR2 is SVGAGI (reference sequence). Sequencing was performed with immunoSEQ multiplex PCR; in TCRdb, only in-frame clones are kept and a portion is missing. Among several thousand clones listed, around 71% were seen once. Input material: non-adjacent lung tissue. The chain uses TRBV6-6 and TRBJ2-7; TRBD1 might be the D (6 bases). The TCR originated in a human donor with non-small cell lung cancer. The CDR3 spells CASSYHLDSSYEQYF. In nucleotides, the CDR3 is TGTGCCAGCAGTTATCATCTGGACAGCTCCTACGAGCAGTACTTC.